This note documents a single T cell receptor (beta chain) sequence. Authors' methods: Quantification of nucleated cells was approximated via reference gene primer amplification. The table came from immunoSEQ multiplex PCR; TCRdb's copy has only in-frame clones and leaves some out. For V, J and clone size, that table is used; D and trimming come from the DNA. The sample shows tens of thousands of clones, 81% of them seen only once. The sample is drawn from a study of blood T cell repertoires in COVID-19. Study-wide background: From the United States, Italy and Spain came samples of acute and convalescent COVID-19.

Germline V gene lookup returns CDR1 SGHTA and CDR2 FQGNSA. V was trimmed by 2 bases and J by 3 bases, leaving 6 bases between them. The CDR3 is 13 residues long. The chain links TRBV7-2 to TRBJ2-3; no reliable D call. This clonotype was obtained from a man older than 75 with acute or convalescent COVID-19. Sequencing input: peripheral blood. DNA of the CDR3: TGTGCCAGCAGCTTAATAGAAACAGATACGCAGTATTTT. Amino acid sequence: CASSLIETDTQYF.